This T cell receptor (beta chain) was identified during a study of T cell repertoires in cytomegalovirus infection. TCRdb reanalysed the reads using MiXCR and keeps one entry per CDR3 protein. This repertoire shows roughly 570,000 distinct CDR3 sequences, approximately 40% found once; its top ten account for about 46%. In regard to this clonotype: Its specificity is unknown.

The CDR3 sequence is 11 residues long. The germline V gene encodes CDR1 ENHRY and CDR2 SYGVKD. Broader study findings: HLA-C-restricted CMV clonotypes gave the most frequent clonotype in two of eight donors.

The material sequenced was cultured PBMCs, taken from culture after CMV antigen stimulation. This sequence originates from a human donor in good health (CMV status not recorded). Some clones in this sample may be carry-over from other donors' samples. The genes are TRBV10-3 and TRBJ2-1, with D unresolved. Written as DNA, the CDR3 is TGTGGGTGCAGCTCCTACAATGAGCAGTTCTTC. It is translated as CGCSSYNEQFF.